Each of the 9 T cell receptor beta chains below was sequenced from the same sample in a study of human T cells and chemical hapten exposure. TCRdb re-analysed the RACE reads in MiXCR, keeping a single row per CDR3 protein. The data hold roughly 200,000 distinct CDR3 sequences, with about 25% observed a single time. Sample time point: patch test 3, about 24 weeks after DPC sensitization. As for treatment: therapeutic diphenylcyclopropenone sensitization with weekly scalp DPC. This specimen consisted of whole blood, obtained in connection with sensitization to the hapten diphenylcyclopropenone (DPC). The receptor set was obtained from a woman aged 40 to 50 with alopecia areata. Some clones in this sample may be carry-over from other donors' samples.

The chain uses TRBV20-1 and TRBJ2-1; the D gene could be TRBD1 or TRBD2 (5 bases each). The germline V gene has CDR1 DFQATT and CDR2 SNEGSKA (reference sequence). The CDR3 length is 13 residues. Trimming left V 3 bases short and J 6 bases short, with 12 bases between. CDR3 sequence reads: CSASRSGRNEQFF. The CDR3 DNA is TGCAGTGCTAGTAGGTCGGGACGCAATGAGCAGTTCTTC.

This clonotype was counted a single time. The chain links TRBV20-1 to TRBJ2-7; unclear D gene. The CDR3 is made up of 15 amino acids. CDR1 DFQATT and CDR2 SNEGSKA come from the germline V gene (reference sequence). Trimming removed 3 bases at V and 1 base at J, with 16 bases between. CDR3 region: CSASRRAERSYEQYF. The CDR3, as DNA: TGCAGTGCTAGTCGACGCGCGGAAAGGTCCTACGAGCAGTACTTC.

Here the CDR3 DNA reads TGCAGCGTGGCATACTACTCCGGGACAGAACTAACCGAGCAGTACTTC. Translating it yields CSVAYYSGTELTEQYF. This chain joins TRBV29-1 and TRBJ2-7; 7 bases map to TRBD1. Germline trimming cut 6 bases from V and 6 bases from J; bases unmatched to any gene: 20. Looked up from germline, CDR1 is SQVTM and CDR2 is ANQGSEA. This CDR3 is 16 amino acids long.

This clonotype was recorded a few times. The chain couples TRBV29-1 to TRBJ2-3; no firm D call. The CDR3 runs 12 residues. The V end lost 3 bases, the J end lost 4 bases, and 8 bases lay between the germline ends. The germline V gene encodes CDR1 SQVTM and CDR2 ANQGSEA. CDR3 nucleotide sequence: TGCAGCGTTGAGACCATCCCAGATACGCAGTATTTT. Encoded protein: CSVETIPDTQYF.

This rearrangement joins TRBV27 to TRBJ2-4, with no clear D. This CDR3 region has 13 residues. Germline CDR1 and CDR2: MNHEY and SMNVEV (reference sequence). V lost 6 bases and J 6 bases, leaving 12 bases between the germline ends. The CDR3: CASRPIGLNIQYF. The CDR3 bases are TGTGCCAGCAGGCCTATAGGGCTAAACATTCAGTACTTC.

The chain carries TRBV6-1 and TRBJ2-7; D is undetermined. The CDR3 has 14 amino acids. Looked up from germline, CDR1 is MNHNS and CDR2 is SASEGT. V lost 7 bases, J lost 3 bases, and 16 bases lay in between. The DNA for the CDR3 is TGTGCCAGCACGAGGCAGGTACTTTACTACGAGCAGTACTTC. Its translation is CASTRQVLYYEQYF.

V is TRBV7-2 and J is TRBJ1-4, with 8 bases lining up with TRBD1. In germline, CDR1 is SGHTA, CDR2 FQGNSA. The V and J ends lost 4 bases and 8 bases, in that order; junction bases with no gene match: 9. The CDR3 length is 15 residues. CDR3 residues: CASSSLGQGREKLFF. CDR3 DNA: TGTGCCAGCAGCTCACTCGGACAGGGACGAGAAAAACTGTTTTTT.

The chain has TRBV10-3 and TRBJ1-1; TRBD1 is a possible D gene (5 bases). The ends were cut back, 8 bases at V and 0 bases at J, with 10 bases in the middle. Germline loops: CDR1 ENHRY, CDR2 SYGVKD. The CDR3 is 13 amino acids. The CDR3 DNA reads as TGTGCCATCGGGACGGAGCTGAACACTGAAGCTTTCTTT. This encodes CAIGTELNTEAFF.

This clonotype turned up a few times. CDR3 bases: TGTGCCAGCAGCCGAGGACTAGCGGCGTACGAGCAGTACTTC. Translating it yields CASSRGLAAYEQYF. V usage is TRBV4-2 and J usage is TRBJ2-7, with TRBD2 matching 10 bases. The CDR3 runs to 14 residues. Unmatched junction bases numbered 4, after V lost 4 bases and J lost 4 bases. Per the germline V gene, CDR1 is LGHNA and CDR2 is YNFKEQ.